What follows is one T cell receptor (beta chain) and its context. The sample belongs to a study of blood T cell repertoires in COVID-19. At the level of the study: Collection of acute and convalescent COVID-19 samples took place in the United States, Italy and Spain.

The CDR3 consists of 15 residues. The V gene's germline CDR1 is SGHTA and CDR2 FQGTGA. Losses at the gene ends were 5 bases for V and 3 bases for J; bases not matched to a gene: 10. Enrolled through a virtual design, the participants were between roughly 18 and 90 years of age and came from 24 US areas. Which cohort a participant joined came from the clinical history participants gave. Authors' methods: For nucleated cells, counts were estimated from reference gene primer amplification. The protocol was immunoSEQ multiplex PCR, while the TCRdb copy is restricted to in-frame clones and leaves out a portion. V, J and clone size reflect that table, while D and trimming were determined from the DNA. The sample holds approximately 200,000 clones; 85% are singletons and the top ten take approximately 19%.

The rearrangement links TRBV7-3 to TRBJ2-7; 7 bases are shared with TRBD1. This clonotype was sampled from a middle-aged man who had recovered from COVID-19. Sequenced: PBMCs or T cells enriched from blood (not recorded which). The chain's CDR3 is CASSMMPGQHYEQYF. DNA for the CDR3: TGTGCCAGCAGCATGATGCCGGGACAGCACTACGAGCAGTACTTC.